This record concerns one TCR beta chain sequence. Its antigen is as yet unknown. Amplification used 60 Vbeta primers and 13 Jbeta primers. TCRdb's copy holds only in-frame clones and misses some; the assay was immunoSEQ multiplex PCR. Of 120,000 or so clones listed, nearly 80% are singletons. The CDR3 spans 12 residues. CDR1 and CDR2 (germline): SNHLY, FYNNEI. Deletions cut 7 bases from V and 7 bases from J, with 13 bases between. The data were obtained in a study of cytomegalovirus exposure and HLA in healthy donors. Study-level findings and limits: In an earlier analysis, in some 540 donors, most V segments appeared productive either ~87% or ~30% of the time.

Healthy bone marrow donors made up the donor group. Source material: PBMCs. The chain uses TRBV2 and TRBJ2-5; D is uncertain. The TCR sequence derives from a woman aged 40 to 49 in good health and CMV-seronegative. The CDR3 DNA follows: TGTGCCAGCAAAATTACTCCGGGGACCCAGTACTTC. Amino acids: CASKITPGTQYF.